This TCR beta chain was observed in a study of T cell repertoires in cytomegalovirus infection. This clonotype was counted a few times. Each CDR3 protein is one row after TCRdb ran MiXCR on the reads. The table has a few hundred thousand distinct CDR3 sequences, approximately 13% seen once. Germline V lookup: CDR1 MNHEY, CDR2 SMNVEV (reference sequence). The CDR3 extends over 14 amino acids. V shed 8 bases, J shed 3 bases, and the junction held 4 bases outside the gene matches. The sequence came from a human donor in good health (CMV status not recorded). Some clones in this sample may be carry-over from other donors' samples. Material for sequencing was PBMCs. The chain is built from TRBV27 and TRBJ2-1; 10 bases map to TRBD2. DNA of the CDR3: TGTGCCAGCGGTAGGACTAGCGGCTACAATGAGCAGTTCTTC. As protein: CASGRTSGYNEQFF.